This record looks at one TCR beta chain sequence and its context. Germline CDR1 is SEHNR and CDR2 is FQNEAQ (reference sequence). CDR3 length equals 19 residues. V gave up 0 bases and J gave up 2 bases; unmatched junction bases: 13. This specimen belongs to a study of OX40 agonist ivuxolimab in advanced cancers. Study background: Mean age approximately 66 years, range about 23 to 80; roughly 82% male.

Here immunoSEQ multiplex PCR was the method, and the copy in TCRdb shows in-frame clones only, minus some. The data show 40,000 to 55,000 clones, 80% to 90% seen once. The sample consisted of CD4+ or CD8+ T cells sorted from blood, taken in a trial of the OX40 agonist ivuxolimab. The source of this sequence is an adult with an advanced solid tumor such as melanoma, head and neck, liver or kidney cancer. This sequence joins TRBV7-9 and TRBJ2-7; 10 positions agree with TRBD1. CDR3 region: CASSLAPFYLGQGTYEQYF. The CDR3 region has the DNA TGTGCCAGCAGCTTAGCGCCATTTTATTTGGGACAGGGGACCTACGAGCAGTACTTC. Combining the CDR3 with reference TRBV7-9 and TRBJ2-7 gives the whole variable domain DTGVSQNPRHKITKRGQNVTFRCDPISEHNRLYWYRQTLGQGPEFLTYFQNEAQLEKSRLLSDRFSAERPKGSFSTLEIQRTEQGDSAMYLCASSLAPFYLGQGTYEQYFGPGTRLTVT.